This T cell receptor beta chain is from a study of shared clonotypes between healthy human individuals. Only in-frame clones appear in the TCRdb table, and some are missing; sequencing was by immunoSEQ multiplex PCR. This table has roughly 2,500,000 clones, 93% appearing once. Sequencing was performed on naive CD4+ T cells from PBMCs. Noted subset: CD45RA+ positively selected. The clonotype comes from a man aged 18-30 years in good health. Some clones in this sample may be carry-over from other donors' samples.

The CDR3 DNA reads TGTGCCTGGAGTACAGGCTCCTATAATTCACCCCTCCACTTT. It specifies CAWSTGSYNSPLHF. V and J are TRBV30 and TRBJ1-6, with D perhaps TRBD1 (5 bases). The CDR3 totals 14 residues. CDR1 and CDR2 from the germline V gene are GTSNPN and SVGIG (reference sequence). Trimming pared 2 bases from V and 0 bases from J, leaving 5 bases between. Full variable domain (remainder filled in from reference TRBV30 and TRBJ1-6): SQTIHQWPATLVQPVGSPLSLECTVEGTSNPNLYWYRQAAGRGLQLLFYSVGIGQISSEVPQNLSASRPQDRQFILSSKKLLLSDSGFYLCAWSTGSYNSPLHFGNGTRLTVT.